This is a list of T cell receptor beta chains from one sample in a study of identical twins. MiXCR, applied by TCRdb to the 5' RACE reads, yields one record per CDR3 protein. The sample includes 450,000 or so distinct CDR3 sequences, more than 13% of them seen just once. These records were also assigned to another study, of yellow fever vaccine responses in identical twins.

Sequenced material: CD4+ T cells sorted from blood. These receptors all stem from a woman in her late teens or twenties in good health. Both conserved end residues are part of each CDR3.

j_call v_call cdr3_aa
TRBJ1-1 TRBV6-1 CASARGLDTEAFF
TRBJ1-1 TRBV3-1 CASSQVKGEAFF
TRBJ2-7 TRBV20-1 CSASGGGTYEQYF
TRBJ2-6 TRBV7-2 CASSFNPGANVLTF
TRBJ1-4 TRBV7-9 CASSFSVTNEKLFF
TRBJ2-1 TRBV11-2 CASSPTGKKAYNEQFF
TRBJ2-3 TRBV28 CASSSWGLAGASASDTQYF
TRBJ1-4 TRBV5-1 CASSLRRPNEKLFF
TRBJ2-1 TRBV27 CASSPIPLAGEGNEQFF
TRBJ2-3 TRBV2 CASSKLGLVGDTQYF
TRBJ2-5 TRBV7-9 CASSSFLTGTEFTQYF
TRBJ2-7 TRBV20-1 CSARDLSWRGDYEQYF
TRBJ2-1 TRBV7-8 CASSFKGGDYNEQFF
TRBJ1-1 TRBV2 CATRDSETLNTEAFF
TRBJ2-3 TRBV7-9 CASSLMRGNTQYF
TRBJ1-1 TRBV30 CALTGRQSGKNTEAFF
TRBJ2-6 TRBV12-3/TRBV12-4 CASAYRTQTALSGANVLTF
TRBJ2-5 TRBV25-1 CASSEYPGQGDETQYF
TRBJ1-2 TRBV3-1 CASSQAGATARYTF
TRBJ2-3 TRBV20-1 CSGGTGSGGTDTQYF
TRBJ2-5 TRBV21-1 CASRSTVGQETQYF
TRBJ2-5 TRBV2 CASGAREGEAQYF
TRBJ2-1 TRBV3-1 CASSQGSGDNNEQFF
TRBJ2-1 TRBV6-2/TRBV6-3 CASSPLAGVIVEQFF
TRBJ2-7 TRBV12-3/TRBV12-4 CASSLAAVGSGEQYF
TRBJ2-2 TRBV6-4 CASSDSTTGELFF